This T cell receptor (beta chain) was identified in a study of blood T cells in healthy people across ages. This clonotype was seen ten or more times. V gave up 5 bases and J gave up 4 bases, with 11 bases separating them. The CDR3 totals 13 residues. From germline, CDR1 is SGHTA and CDR2 FQGTGA. A second PCR, run for roughly 7 to 11 cycles, used a sample-barcoded 5' primer plus a J-beta primer mix. Each CDR3 protein gets one entry after TCRdb re-called the 5' RACE reads with MiXCR. The table shows around 800,000 distinct CDR3 sequences, with about 53% occurring only once. The sequence was obtained from a man older than 75 in good health. The sample consisted of blood. The rearrangement uses TRBV7-3 and TRBJ1-2; a weak D match, TRBD1 (5 bases). The CDR3 DNA reads TGTGCCAGCAGCCCCCGGGACGGCTATGGCTACACCTTC. Translating gives CASSPRDGYGYTF.